What follows describes a single T cell receptor beta chain. Its antigen remains unidentified. Both 60 Vbeta primers and 13 Jbeta primers went into the PCR. Generated by immunoSEQ multiplex PCR, the TCRdb table keeps only in-frame clones and is missing some. This sample has about 64,000 clones, with under 80% found just once. The CDR3 has 16 residues. The V gene lost 2 bases and the J gene lost 1 base, with 11 bases spanning the gap. The germline CDR1 and CDR2 sequences are MNHEY and SVGAGI. This sample stems from a study of cytomegalovirus exposure and HLA in healthy donors. General observations from the study: Researchers reported in a later analysis that a missense DCLRE1C variant was tied to TCR beta V- and J-gene trimming. Reportedly, fewer N-insertions than the 666-donor mean appeared in an Asian-associated ancestry cluster in a later analysis.

This chain links TRBV6-5 with TRBJ2-2; possibly TRBD2 for D (6 bases). The sequence was collected from a male donor in good health and CMV-seropositive. The sequencing sample was made of PBMCs. The CDR3 reads CASSYAGLQNTGELFF. CDR3 coding DNA: TGTGCCAGCAGTTACGCGGGACTTCAGAACACCGGGGAGCTGTTTTTT.